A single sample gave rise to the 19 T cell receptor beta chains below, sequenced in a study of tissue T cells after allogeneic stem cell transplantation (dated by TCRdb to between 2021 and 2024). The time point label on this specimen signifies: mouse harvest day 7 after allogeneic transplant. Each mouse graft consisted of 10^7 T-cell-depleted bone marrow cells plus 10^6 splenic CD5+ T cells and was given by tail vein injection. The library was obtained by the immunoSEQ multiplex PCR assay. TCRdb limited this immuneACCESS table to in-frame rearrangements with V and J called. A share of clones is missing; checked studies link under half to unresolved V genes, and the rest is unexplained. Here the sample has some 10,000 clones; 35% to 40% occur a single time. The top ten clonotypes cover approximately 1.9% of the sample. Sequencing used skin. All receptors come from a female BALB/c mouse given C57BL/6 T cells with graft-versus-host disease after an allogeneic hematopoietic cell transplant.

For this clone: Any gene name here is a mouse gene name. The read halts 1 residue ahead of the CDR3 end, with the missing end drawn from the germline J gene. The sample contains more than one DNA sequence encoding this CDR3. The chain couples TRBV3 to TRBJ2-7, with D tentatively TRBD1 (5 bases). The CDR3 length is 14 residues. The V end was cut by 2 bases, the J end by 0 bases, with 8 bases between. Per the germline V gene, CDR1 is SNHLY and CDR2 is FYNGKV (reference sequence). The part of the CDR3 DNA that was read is TGTGCCAGCAGCTTAAGACAGAGCTCCTATGAACAGTAC. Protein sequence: CASSLRQSSYEQY. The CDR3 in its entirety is CASSLRQSSYEQYF.

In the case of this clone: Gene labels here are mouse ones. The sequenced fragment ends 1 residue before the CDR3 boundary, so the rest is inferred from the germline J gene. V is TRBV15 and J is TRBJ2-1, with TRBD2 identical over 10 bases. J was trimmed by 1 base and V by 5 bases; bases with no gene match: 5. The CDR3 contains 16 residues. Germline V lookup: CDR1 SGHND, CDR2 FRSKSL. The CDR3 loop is CASSLDWGANYAEQFF. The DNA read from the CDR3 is TGTGCCAGCAGTCTAGACTGGGGGGCAAACTATGCTGAGCAGTTC.

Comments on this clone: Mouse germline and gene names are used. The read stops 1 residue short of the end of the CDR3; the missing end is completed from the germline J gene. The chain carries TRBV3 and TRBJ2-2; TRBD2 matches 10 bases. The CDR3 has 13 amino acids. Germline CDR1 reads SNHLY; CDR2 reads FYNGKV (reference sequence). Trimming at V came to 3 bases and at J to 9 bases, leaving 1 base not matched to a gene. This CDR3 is CASSLTGGRQLYF. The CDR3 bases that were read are TGTGCCAGCAGCTTGACTGGGGGGCGGCAGCTCTAC.

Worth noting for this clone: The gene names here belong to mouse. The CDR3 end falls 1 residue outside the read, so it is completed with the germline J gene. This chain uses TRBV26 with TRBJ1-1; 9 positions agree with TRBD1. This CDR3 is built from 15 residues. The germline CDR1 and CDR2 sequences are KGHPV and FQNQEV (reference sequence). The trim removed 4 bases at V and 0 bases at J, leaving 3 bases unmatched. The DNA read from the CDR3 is TGTGCCAGCAGTCCACAGGGGGCCGCAAACACAGAAGTCTTC. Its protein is CASSPQGAANTEVF. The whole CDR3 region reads CASSPQGAANTEVFF.

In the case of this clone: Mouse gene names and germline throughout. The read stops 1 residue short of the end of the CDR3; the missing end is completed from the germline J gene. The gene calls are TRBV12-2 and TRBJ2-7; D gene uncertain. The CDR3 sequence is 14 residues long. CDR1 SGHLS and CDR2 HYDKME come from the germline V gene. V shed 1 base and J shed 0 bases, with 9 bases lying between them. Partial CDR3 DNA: TGTGCCAGCTCTCTGGGCTCCAGCTCCTATGAACAGTAC. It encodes CASSLGSSSYEQY. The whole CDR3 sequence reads CASSLGSSSYEQYF.

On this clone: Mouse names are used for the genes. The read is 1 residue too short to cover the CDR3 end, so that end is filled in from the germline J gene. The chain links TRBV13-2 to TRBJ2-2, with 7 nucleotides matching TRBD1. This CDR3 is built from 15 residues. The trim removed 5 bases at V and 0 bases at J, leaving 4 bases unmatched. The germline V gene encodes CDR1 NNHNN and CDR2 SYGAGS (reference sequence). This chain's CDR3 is CASGVDRTNTGQLYF. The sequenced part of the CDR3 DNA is TGTGCCAGCGGGGTGGACAGGACAAACACCGGGCAGCTCTAC.

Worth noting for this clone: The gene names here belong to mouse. Partial CDR3 DNA: TGTGCCAGCAGTCGGAGGGGGACAAACACCGGGCAGCTCTAC. It is translated as CASSRRGTNTGQLY. The whole CDR3 sequence reads CASSRRGTNTGQLYF. V gene TRBV26 combines with J gene TRBJ2-2; a weak D match, TRBD1 (6 bases). The read terminates 1 residue ahead of where the CDR3 ends, so the germline J gene completes it. Germline V gene data show CDR1 as KGHPV and CDR2 as FQNQEV (reference sequence). CDR3 length equals 15 residues. V lost 4 bases and J 0 bases, leaving 9 bases between the germline ends.

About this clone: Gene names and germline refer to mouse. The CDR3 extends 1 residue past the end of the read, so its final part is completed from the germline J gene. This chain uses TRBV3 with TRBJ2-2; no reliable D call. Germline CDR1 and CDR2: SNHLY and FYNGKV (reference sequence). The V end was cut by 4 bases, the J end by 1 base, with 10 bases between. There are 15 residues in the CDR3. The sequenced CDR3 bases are TGTGCCAGCAGCTGGCAGAAAATAAACACCGGGCAGCTCTAC. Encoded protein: CASSWQKINTGQLY. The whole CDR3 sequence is CASSWQKINTGQLYF.

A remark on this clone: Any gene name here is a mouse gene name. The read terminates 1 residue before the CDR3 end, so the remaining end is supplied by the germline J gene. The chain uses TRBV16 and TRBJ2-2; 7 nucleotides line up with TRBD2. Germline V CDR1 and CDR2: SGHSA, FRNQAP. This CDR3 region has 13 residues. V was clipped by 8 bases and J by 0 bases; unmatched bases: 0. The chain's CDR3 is CASGGANTGQLYF. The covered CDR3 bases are TGTGCAAGCGGGGGGGCAAACACCGGGCAGCTCTAC.

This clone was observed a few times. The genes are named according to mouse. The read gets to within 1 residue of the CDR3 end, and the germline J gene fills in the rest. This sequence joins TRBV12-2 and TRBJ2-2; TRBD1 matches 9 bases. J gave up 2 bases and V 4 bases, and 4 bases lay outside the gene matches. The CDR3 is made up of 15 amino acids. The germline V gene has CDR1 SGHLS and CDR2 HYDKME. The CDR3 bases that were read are TGTGCCAGCTCCCCCGGGACAGGGAACACCGGGCAGCTCTAC. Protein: CASSPGTGNTGQLY. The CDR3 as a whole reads CASSPGTGNTGQLYF.

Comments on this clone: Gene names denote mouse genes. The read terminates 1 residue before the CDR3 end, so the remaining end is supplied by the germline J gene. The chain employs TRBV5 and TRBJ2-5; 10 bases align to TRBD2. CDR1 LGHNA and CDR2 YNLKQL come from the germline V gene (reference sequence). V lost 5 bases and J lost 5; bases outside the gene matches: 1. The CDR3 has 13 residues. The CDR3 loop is CASSWTGGDTQYF. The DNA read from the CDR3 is TGTGCCAGCAGCTGGACTGGGGGAGACACCCAGTAC.

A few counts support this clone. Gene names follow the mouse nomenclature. CDR3: CASSPGTGGTQDTQYF. The sequenced CDR3 bases are TGTGCCAGCTCCCCCGGGACTGGGGGGACCCAAGACACCCAGTAC. The gene calls are TRBV12-2 and TRBJ2-5, with 12 nucleotides matching TRBD2. The CDR3 end is not reached by the read, which stops 1 residue before it; the germline J gene fills it in. V trimming: 4 bases; J trimming: 2 bases; junction bases outside the gene matches: 6. Germline lookup yields CDR1 SGHLS and CDR2 HYDKME. The CDR3 is made up of 16 amino acids.

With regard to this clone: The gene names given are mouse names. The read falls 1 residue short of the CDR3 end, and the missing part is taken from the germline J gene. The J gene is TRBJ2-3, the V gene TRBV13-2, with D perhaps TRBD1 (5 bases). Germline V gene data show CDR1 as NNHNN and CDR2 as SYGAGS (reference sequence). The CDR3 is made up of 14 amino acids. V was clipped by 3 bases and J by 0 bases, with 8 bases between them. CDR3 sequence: CASGARASAETLYF. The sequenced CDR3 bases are TGTGCCAGCGGTGCCAGGGCTAGTGCAGAAACGCTGTAT.

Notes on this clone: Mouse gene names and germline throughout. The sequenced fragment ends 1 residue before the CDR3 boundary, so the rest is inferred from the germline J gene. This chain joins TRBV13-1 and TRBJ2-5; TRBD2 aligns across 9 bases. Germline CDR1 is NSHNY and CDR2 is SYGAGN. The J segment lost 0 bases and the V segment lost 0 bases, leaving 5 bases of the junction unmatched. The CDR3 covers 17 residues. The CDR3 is CASSDAVWGGNQDTQYF. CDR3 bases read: TGTGCCAGCAGTGATGCAGTCTGGGGGGGAAACCAAGACACCCAGTAC.

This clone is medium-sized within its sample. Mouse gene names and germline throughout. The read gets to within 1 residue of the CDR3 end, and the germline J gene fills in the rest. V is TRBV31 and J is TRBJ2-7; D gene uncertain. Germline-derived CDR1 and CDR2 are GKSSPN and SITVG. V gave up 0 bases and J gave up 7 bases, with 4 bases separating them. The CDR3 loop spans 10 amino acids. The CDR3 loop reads CAWSLEEQYF. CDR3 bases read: TGTGCCTGGAGTCTAGAGGAACAGTAC.

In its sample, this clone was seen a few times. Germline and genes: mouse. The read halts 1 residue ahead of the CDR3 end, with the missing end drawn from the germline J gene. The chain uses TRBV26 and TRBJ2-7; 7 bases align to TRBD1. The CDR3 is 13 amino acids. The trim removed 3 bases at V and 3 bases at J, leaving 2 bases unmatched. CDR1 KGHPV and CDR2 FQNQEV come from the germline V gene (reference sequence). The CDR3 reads CASSLQGDYEQYF. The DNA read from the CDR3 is TGTGCCAGCAGTCTTCAGGGGGACTATGAACAGTAC.

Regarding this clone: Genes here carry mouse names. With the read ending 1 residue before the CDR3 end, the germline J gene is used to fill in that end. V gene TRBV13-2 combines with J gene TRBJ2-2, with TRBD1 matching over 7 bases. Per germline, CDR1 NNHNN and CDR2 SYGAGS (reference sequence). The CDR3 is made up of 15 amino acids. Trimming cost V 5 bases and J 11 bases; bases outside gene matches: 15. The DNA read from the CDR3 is TGTGCCAGCGGGGTGGACAGGACAAACACCGCCCAGCTCTAC. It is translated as CASGVDRTNTAQLY. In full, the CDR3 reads CASGVDRTNTAQLYF.

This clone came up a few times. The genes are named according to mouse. Partial CDR3 DNA: TGTGCCAGCAGTCTTCAGAGAAACACAGAAGTCTTC. As protein: CASSLQRNTEVF. From start to end, the CDR3 is CASSLQRNTEVFF. This chain links TRBV26 with TRBJ1-1; no clear D. The sequence runs out 1 residue before the end of the CDR3; the remainder is reconstructed from the germline J gene. This CDR3 contains 13 residues. The V gene's germline CDR1 is KGHPV and CDR2 FQNQEV (reference sequence). Trimming took off 3 bases at V and 1 base at J, with 6 bases between the two ends.

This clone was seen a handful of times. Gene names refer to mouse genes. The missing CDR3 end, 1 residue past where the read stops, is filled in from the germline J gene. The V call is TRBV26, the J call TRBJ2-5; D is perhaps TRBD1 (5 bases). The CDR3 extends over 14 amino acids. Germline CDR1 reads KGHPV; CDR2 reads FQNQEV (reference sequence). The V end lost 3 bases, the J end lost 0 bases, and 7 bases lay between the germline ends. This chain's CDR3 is CASSLQVNQDTQYF. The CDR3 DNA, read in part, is TGTGCCAGCAGTCTACAGGTTAACCAAGACACCCAGTAC.